This TCR beta chain was identified during a study of cytomegalovirus exposure and HLA in healthy donors. The CDR3 runs to 15 residues. Germline V gene lookup returns CDR1 SGDLS and CDR2 YYNGEE. V lost 3 bases and J lost 6; bases outside the gene matches: 6. Amplification used 60 Vbeta primers and 13 Jbeta primers. Per the authors' pipeline: Among the unique TCR beta chains that a later analysis counted, roughly 80 million in all, roughly 9.9 million were shared. TCRdb keeps only in-frame clones here, not all; method: immunoSEQ multiplex PCR. The V and J calls and the clone size are those of that table, but D and trimming were determined from the DNA. The data show fewer than 250,000 clones, with 75% to 80% seen just once and 1.5% to 2% held by the top ten.

The chain couples TRBV9 to TRBJ2-1, with 10 nucleotides matching TRBD2. Sample: PBMCs. This clonotype was sampled from a man aged 18 to 30 in good health and CMV-seronegative. The CDR3 reads CASSGSGREFNEQFF. For the CDR3, the DNA is TGTGCCAGCAGCGGGAGCGGGAGGGAGTTCAATGAGCAGTTCTTC. The variable domain in full, completed from reference TRBV9 and TRBJ2-1, reads DSGVTQTPKHLITATGQRVTLRCSPRSGDLSVYWYQQSLDQGLQFLIQYYNGEERAKGNILERFSAQQFPDLHSELNLSSLELGDSALYFCASSGSGREFNEQFFGPGTRLTVL.